This note documents a single T cell receptor delta chain sequence. A far larger clone is off by one base, so a read error is likely. Other DNA sequences of this sample code for an identical CDR3. The record originates from a study of γδ T cells in repeated Plasmodium falciparum infection. At the level of the study: Age- and gender-matched Australian children served as comparison for malaria-exposed Malian children. Donors had four controlled P. falciparum NF54 infections over around 640 days. Each infection was followed by sampling at 21 days, plus baseline and some pre-infection draws.

V was pared by 2 bases and J by 0 bases, with 13 bases between. CDR3 length: 16 residues. Per the germline V gene, CDR1 is TSWWSYY and CDR2 is QGS. Vgamma9/Vdelta2+ and Vdelta2-negative gammadelta T cells were flow-sorted from PBMC for bulk sequencing. TCRdb fed the multiplex PCR reads to CATT. Counted here are 90,000 or so delta-chain clones, approximately 0.92% occurring once; the ten biggest clones make up 9.5% to 10%. This clonotype originated in a pool of human donors (malaria-infected and uninfected, not separated). The gene calls are TRDV1 and TRDJ1; no clear D gene. Since TCRdb gives no J gene, matching the DNA to germline was used here to assign it. The sample taken for sequencing was gamma-delta T cells from blood. For the CDR3, the DNA is TGTGCTCTTGGGGAAATTCGTCAGGGGTACACCGATAAACTCATCTTT. This codes for CALGEIRQGYTDKLIF.